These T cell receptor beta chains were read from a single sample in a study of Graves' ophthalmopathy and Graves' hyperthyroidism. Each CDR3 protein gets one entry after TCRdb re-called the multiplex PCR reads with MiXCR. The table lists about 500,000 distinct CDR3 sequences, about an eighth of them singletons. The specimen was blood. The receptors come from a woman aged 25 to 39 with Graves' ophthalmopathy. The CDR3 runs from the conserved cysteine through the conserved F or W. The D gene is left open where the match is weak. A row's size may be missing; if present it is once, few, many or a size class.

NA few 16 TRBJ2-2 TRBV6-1 CASIHKRGVLTWDLFF TGTGCCAGCATCCACAAGAGGGGGGTCCTGACCTGGGATCTGTTTTTT
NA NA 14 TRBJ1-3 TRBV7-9 CASSFEFSGNTIYF TGTGCCAGCAGCTTCGAGTTTTCTGGAAACACCATATATTTT
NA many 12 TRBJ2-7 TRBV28 CASRSILYEQYF TGTGCCAGCAGATCGATACTTTACGAGCAGTACTTC
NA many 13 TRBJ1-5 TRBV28 CANSDASNQPQHF TGTGCCAACAGCGACGCTTCCAATCAGCCCCAGCATTTT
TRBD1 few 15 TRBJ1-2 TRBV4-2 CASSGDRVNTGGYTF TGTGCCAGCAGCGGCGACAGGGTAAATACTGGTGGCTACACCTTC
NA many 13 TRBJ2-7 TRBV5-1 CASSSTADYEQYF TGCGCCAGCAGCTCGACAGCAGACTACGAGCAGTACTTC
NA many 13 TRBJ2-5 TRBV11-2 CASRRPGRETQYF TGTGCCAGCAGGCGACCGGGCCGGGAGACCCAGTACTTC
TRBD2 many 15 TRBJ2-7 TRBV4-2 CASSLLAGAYYEQYF TGTGCCAGCAGCCTTTTGGCGGGAGCTTACTACGAGCAGTACTTC
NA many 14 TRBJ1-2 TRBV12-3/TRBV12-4 CASSLRMTLTGYTF TGTGCCAGCAGTTTACGTATGACCCTAACTGGCTACACCTTC
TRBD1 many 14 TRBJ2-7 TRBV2 CASSEQGVSYEQYF TGTGCCAGCAGTGAGCAGGGGGTCTCCTACGAGCAGTACTTC
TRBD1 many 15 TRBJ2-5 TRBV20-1 CSARDRQLGQGTQYF TGCAGTGCTAGAGATCGGCAGCTGGGACAGGGGACCCAGTACTTC
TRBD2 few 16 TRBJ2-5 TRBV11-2 CASSQGTSGVQETQYF TGTGCCAGCAGCCAGGGGACTAGCGGGGTCCAAGAGACCCAGTACTTC
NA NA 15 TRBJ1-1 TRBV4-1 CASSQSSTGLTEAFF TGCGCCAGCAGCCAATCATCGACAGGCTTGACTGAAGCTTTCTTT
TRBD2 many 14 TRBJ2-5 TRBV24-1 CATSDFSGGETQYF TGTGCCACCAGTGATTTTAGCGGGGGCGAGACCCAGTACTTC
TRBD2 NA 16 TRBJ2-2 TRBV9 CASSVASSGGIGELFF TGTGCCAGCAGCGTAGCATCGAGCGGGGGGATCGGGGAGCTGTTTTTT
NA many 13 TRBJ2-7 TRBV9 CASSRDLAREQYF TGTGCCAGCAGCCGCGACTTGGCCCGCGAGCAGTACTTC
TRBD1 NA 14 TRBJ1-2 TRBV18 CASSPQAGGYGHTF TGTGCCAGCTCACCACAAGCAGGGGGCTATGGCCACACCTTC
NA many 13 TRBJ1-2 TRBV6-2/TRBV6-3 CASRTPRVYGYTF TGTGCCAGCAGAACCCCCAGGGTCTATGGCTACACCTTC
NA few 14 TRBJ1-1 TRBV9 CASSADGENTEAFF TGTGCCAGCAGCGCGGACGGGGAGAACACTGAAGCTTTCTTT
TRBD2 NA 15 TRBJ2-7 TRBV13 CASSLVSSGLYEQYF TGTGCCAGCAGCTTAGTGTCTAGCGGCCTTTACGAGCAGTACTTC
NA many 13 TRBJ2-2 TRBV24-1 CATSEGRTGELFF TGTGCCACCAGTGAGGGCCGGACCGGGGAGCTGTTTTTT
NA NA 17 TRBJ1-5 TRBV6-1 CASSPWWGENSNQPQHF TGTGCCAGCAGTCCCTGGTGGGGGGAAAATAGCAATCAGCCCCAGCATTTT
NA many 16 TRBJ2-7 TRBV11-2 CASSSLLGQRHHEQYF TGTGCCAGCAGCTCTCTCCTTGGACAGCGTCACCACGAGCAGTACTTC
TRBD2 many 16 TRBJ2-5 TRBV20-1 CSATMIAGAPKETQYF TGCAGTGCTACAATGATAGCGGGGGCGCCGAAAGAGACCCAGTACTTC
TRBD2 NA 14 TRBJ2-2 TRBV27 CASRRLAATGELFF TGTGCCAGCAGGCGACTAGCGGCTACCGGGGAGCTGTTTTTT
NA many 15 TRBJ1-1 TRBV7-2 CASSLQRQPNTEAFF TGTGCCAGCAGCTTACAGAGGCAGCCGAACACTGAAGCTTTCTTT